One sample yielded the 32 T cell receptor beta chains listed below, sequenced in a study of CD8+ T cells in alopecia areata. The sample's treatment: oral pan-JAK inhibitor, 5-10 mg twice daily. Extracted RNA was reverse transcribed into cDNA, the sequencing template. The data were produced by immunoSEQ multiplex PCR, yet TCRdb's version contains in-frame clones alone and is incomplete. The sample lists some 96,000 clones, around 55% occurring once. Sequencing was performed on CD8+ T cells sorted from blood, taken at week 4, from a patient treated with tofacitinib. The receptors shown here come from a human donor with alopecia areata.

This chain joins TRBV27 and TRBJ2-7; D ambiguous. Germline CDR1 is MNHEY and CDR2 is SMNVEV (reference sequence). The CDR3 loop spans 15 amino acids. Trimming left V 6 bases short and J 3 bases short, with 18 bases between. For the CDR3, the DNA is TGTGCCAGCAGCCTCTCCGGGCAGCGTTACTACGAGCAGTACTTC. Its protein product is CASSLSGQRYYEQYF.

The chain links TRBV14 to TRBJ1-4; D uncertain. CDR3 length: 10 amino acids. V shed 4 bases and J shed 8 bases, with 2 bases lying between them. The germline gives CDR1 SGHDN, CDR2 FVKESK. Written as DNA, the CDR3 is TGTGCCAGCAGCCGAGAAAAACTGTTTTTT. It specifies CASSREKLFF.

The V gene is TRBV5-5, the J gene TRBJ1-2; 8 bases match TRBD1. The V gene end was trimmed by 4 bases and the J gene end by 4 bases; junction bases not matched to a gene: 6. Germline V CDR1 and CDR2: SGHKS, YYEKEE (reference sequence). CDR3 length: 14 amino acids. The CDR3 protein is CASSVGQGAYGYTF. DNA of the CDR3: TGTGCCAGCAGCGTAGGACAGGGAGCCTATGGCTACACCTTC. The variable domain in full, with the rest retrieved from reference TRBV5-5 and TRBJ1-2, is DAGVTQSPTHLIKTRGQQVTLRCSPISGHKSVSWYQQVLGQGPQFIFQYYEKEERGRGNFPDRFSARQFPNYSSELNVNALLLGDSALYLCASSVGQGAYGYTFGSGTRLTVV.

The chain links TRBV4-1 to TRBJ2-7; D may be TRBD1 (6 bases). The CDR3 spans 16 residues. Trimming took off 4 bases at V and 0 bases at J, with 16 bases between the two ends. The germline gives CDR1 MGHRA, CDR2 YSYEKL. The CDR3 protein is CASSRDNRDTSYEQYF. Here the CDR3 DNA reads TGCGCCAGCAGCCGAGACAACCGGGACACCTCCTACGAGCAGTACTTC.

The chain combines TRBV7-7 with TRBJ2-5; the D is unclear. The CDR3 loop spans 10 amino acids. Germline values: CDR1 SSHAT, CDR2 FNYEAQ (reference sequence). V shed 5 bases and J shed 9 bases, with 7 bases lying between them. CDR3 DNA sequence: TGTGCCAGCAGCCGAATTCCCCAGTACTTC. This encodes CASSRIPQYF.

Concerning this clone itself: The identical CDR3 is also encoded by other nucleotide sequences in the sample. V and J are TRBV29-1 and TRBJ2-3, with D unresolved. Germline-derived CDR1 and CDR2 are SQVTM and ANQGSEA. V dropped 6 bases and J dropped 1 base, with 5 bases sitting between them. The CDR3 has 11 amino acids. The CDR3 coding sequence is TGCAGCGTGGAACGCACAGATACGCAGTATTTT. Translated, it gives CSVERTDTQYF.

This clone was recorded only once. This chain links TRBV25-1 with TRBJ2-1; D tentatively fits TRBD1 or TRBD2 (5 bases each). V dropped 8 bases and J dropped 0 bases, with 11 bases sitting between them. There are 14 residues in the CDR3. Germline V CDR1 and CDR2: MGHDK, SYGVNS. The CDR3 DNA sequence: TGTGCCAGCTCGGGGCCGAGCTCCTACAATGAGCAGTTCTTC. Its translation: CASSGPSSYNEQFF.

The chain employs TRBV30 and TRBJ2-7; D is uncertain. This CDR3 contains 13 residues. The germline CDR1 and CDR2 sequences are GTSNPN and SVGIG (reference sequence). The V end was cut by 4 bases, the J end by 3 bases, with 13 bases between. The CDR3 nucleotides are TGTGCCTGGACGATGGGGTCGGGCTACGAGCAGTACTTC. Translated, it gives CAWTMGSGYEQYF.

A few counts support this clone. The genes are TRBV9 and TRBJ2-3; D gene unclear. The CDR3 contains 13 residues. Germline V gives CDR1 SGDLS, CDR2 YYNGEE. With 0 bases removed from V and 5 bases from J, the gap between germline ends came to 7 bases. The DNA of the CDR3 is TGTGCCAGCAGCGTAGCTGAGGAAGATACGCAGTATTTT. It codes for CASSVAEEDTQYF.

This clone was counted only a few times. The CDR3 DNA reads as TGCGCCAGCAGCTTGTTGGATCAGGAGGGAAGGACCTACGAGCAGTACTTC. Its protein is CASSLLDQEGRTYEQYF. The J gene is TRBJ2-7, the V gene TRBV5-1; D might be TRBD2 (6 bases). Trimming cost V 1 base and J 2 bases, with 19 bases left between them. The CDR3 covers 17 residues. Germline values: CDR1 SGHRS, CDR2 YFSETQ.

This clone appeared a single time. A read error is the likely source, as a far larger clone sits one nucleotide away. This sample also contains other DNA sequences that code for the same CDR3. V gene TRBV13 combines with J gene TRBJ1-1; D remains ambiguous. Trimming stripped 5 bases from V and 5 bases from J, with 15 bases between. The CDR3 covers 14 residues. Germline CDR1 and CDR2: PRHDT and FYEKMQ (reference sequence). DNA for the CDR3: TGTGCCAGCAGCCAAGTGAGTGCGAGAACTGAAGCTTTCTTT. It yields the protein CASSQVSARTEAFF.

The CDR3 nucleotides are TGTGCCTGGAGTCCGCCGGGACGGCTCTTTTGGGAAAAACTGTTTTTT. Its protein is CAWSPPGRLFWEKLFF. The J gene is TRBJ1-4, the V gene TRBV30; tentatively, D is TRBD1 (5 bases). This CDR3 has 16 residues. Trimming left V 2 bases short and J 8 bases short, with 21 bases between. Germline V gives CDR1 GTSNPN, CDR2 SVGIG (reference sequence).

The DNA of the CDR3 is TGCGCCGGGGGTTACGGACCGAATTCACCCCTCCACTTT. This gives the protein CAGGYGPNSPLHF. This chain connects TRBV23-1 to TRBJ1-6, with a weak D call TRBD1 (5 bases). TRBV23-1 is identified as an open reading frame with a role that is uncertain. There are 13 residues in the CDR3. The germline V and J ends were trimmed by 11 bases and 7 bases, with 15 bases remaining between them.

This clone has just a few counts. This rearrangement joins TRBV5-5 to TRBJ2-1, with 7 bases fitting TRBD1. J was trimmed by 9 bases and V by 0 bases; bases with no gene match: 3. Germline V gene lookup returns CDR1 SGHKS and CDR2 YYEKEE (reference sequence). CDR3 length equals 13 residues. Written as DNA, the CDR3 is TGTGCCAGCAGCTTGGGGACAGGAGGTGAGCAGTTCTTC. Translation gives CASSLGTGGEQFF.

The chain links TRBV7-2 to TRBJ2-7, with D maybe TRBD1 (8 bases). Germline CDR1 SGHTA, CDR2 FQGNSA. CDR3 size: 17 residues. Trimming removed 5 bases from V and 5 bases from J, with 25 bases in between. The CDR3 DNA is TGTGCCAGCAGCCTAACCTTCCCAAGACAGGGGAGGGACGAGCAGTACTTC. Encoded protein: CASSLTFPRQGRDEQYF. The entire variable domain, with the rest obtained from reference TRBV7-2 and TRBJ2-7, is as follows: GAGVSQSPSNKVTEKGKDVELRCDPISGHTALYWYRQSLGQGLEFLIYFQGNSAPDKSGLPSDRFSAERTGGSVSTLTIQRTQQEDSAVYLCASSLTFPRQGRDEQYFGPGTRLTVT.

This clone was seen once. The chain recombines TRBV7-2 with TRBJ2-1; D ambiguous. CDR1 and CDR2 from the germline V gene are SGHTA and FQGNSA. Trimming shortened V by 3 bases and J by 10 bases, and 7 bases separated the two germline ends. The CDR3 covers 11 residues. CDR3 amino acids: CASSFTGEQFF. CDR3 DNA: TGTGCCAGCAGCTTCACGGGCGAGCAGTTCTTC.

The CDR3 loop reads CSVRDREADTQYF. The CDR3 DNA follows: TGCAGCGTGAGAGACAGGGAAGCAGATACGCAGTATTTT. The gene calls are TRBV29-1 and TRBJ2-3; 7 nucleotides line up with TRBD1. V lost 6 bases, J lost 4 bases, and 7 bases stayed unmatched. CDR1 is SQVTM and CDR2 is ANQGSEA in the germline V gene. CDR3 length: 13 amino acids.

The chain joins TRBV30 to TRBJ2-1, with a weak D call TRBD2 (6 bases). V was shortened by 1 base and J by 7 bases, with 14 bases between the two germline ends. The CDR3 totals 14 residues. Germline V CDR1 and CDR2: GTSNPN, SVGIG (reference sequence). The DNA for the CDR3 is TGTGCCTGGAGTGGTGGGGTCCGGGGGAATGAGCAGTTCTTC. It codes for CAWSGGVRGNEQFF.

This rearrangement joins TRBV30 to TRBJ2-5, with 7 bases fitting TRBD1. V lost 1 base, J lost 5 bases, and 4 bases stayed unmatched. Germline V CDR1 and CDR2: GTSNPN, SVGIG (reference sequence). This CDR3 is 13 amino acids long. The CDR3 region is CAWSDRGFETQYF. In DNA form, the CDR3 reads TGTGCCTGGAGTGACAGGGGTTTCGAGACCCAGTACTTC.

The chain joins TRBV2 to TRBJ2-1, with 9 positions matching TRBD1. The CDR3 contains 16 residues. V shed 4 bases, J shed 5 bases, and the junction held 9 bases outside the gene matches. CDR1 and CDR2 (germline): SNHLY, FYNNEI. The CDR3 DNA sequence: TGTGCCAGCAGTGCTCAGCCGGGACAGGGACACAATGAGCAGTTCTTC. It translates to CASSAQPGQGHNEQFF.

The chain links TRBV4-1 to TRBJ2-1; no clear D gene. In germline, CDR1 is MGHRA, CDR2 YSYEKL. V was cut by 2 bases and J by 7 bases, with 9 bases left in between. The CDR3 has 13 amino acids. CDR3 sequence reads: CASSQSLGNEQFF. CDR3 in DNA: TGCGCCAGCAGCCAAAGCCTGGGGAATGAGCAGTTCTTC.

The chain recombines TRBV9 with TRBJ2-5; 9 bases agree with TRBD1. This CDR3 contains 16 residues. Germline V gene sequence: CDR1 SGDLS, CDR2 YYNGEE. Trimming took 3 bases from V and 2 from J; bases not matched to a gene: 8. DNA of the CDR3: TGTGCCAGCAGCGGGCGGACAGGGGAGGATCAAGAGACCCAGTACTTC. This sequence encodes CASSGRTGEDQETQYF.

J is TRBJ1-2 and V is TRBV28; no reliable D call. The germline V gene has CDR1 MDHEN and CDR2 SYDVKM. V was clipped by 3 bases and J by 2 bases, with 13 bases between them. This CDR3 contains 15 residues. CDR3 amino acids: CASSLREGGNYGYTF. CDR3 bases: TGTGCCAGCAGTTTGAGAGAGGGAGGGAACTATGGCTACACCTTC.

The rearrangement uses TRBV28 and TRBJ2-1; either TRBD1 or TRBD2 may supply D (5 bases each). From germline, CDR1 is MDHEN and CDR2 SYDVKM. The CDR3 is made up of 16 amino acids. Trimming took 2 bases from V and 2 from J, leaving 13 bases between them. CDR3 sequence (DNA): TGTGCCAGCAGTTTAGGCGGCAGGGACCCCTACAATGAGCAGTTCTTC. It encodes CASSLGGRDPYNEQFF.

The chain links TRBV25-1 to TRBJ2-5, with D uncertain. The V end lost 3 bases, the J end lost 12 bases, and 14 bases lay between the germline ends. The CDR3 has 12 residues. The V gene's germline CDR1 is MGHDK and CDR2 SYGVNS. Here the CDR3 DNA reads TGTGCCAGCAGTGATCGTCGCCACCCGGAGTACTTC. Translated, it gives CASSDRRHPEYF.

V usage is TRBV7-2 and J usage is TRBJ1-2; D is unresolved. The germline V gene has CDR1 SGHTA and CDR2 FQGNSA. Trimming shortened V by 1 base and J by 3 bases, and 6 bases separated the two germline ends. The CDR3 contains 13 residues. This CDR3 is CASSLVGYYGYTF. CDR3 coding DNA: TGTGCCAGCAGCTTAGTAGGGTACTATGGCTACACCTTC.

The chain couples TRBV13 to TRBJ1-5, with D possibly matching TRBD1 (6 bases). Trimming pared 3 bases from V and 5 bases from J, leaving 14 bases between. This CDR3 is built from 15 residues. Germline CDR1 and CDR2: PRHDT and FYEKMQ (reference sequence). CDR3 bases: TGTGCCAGCAGCTTGGGCGACAGGCGAGATCAGCCCCAGCATTTT. Its translation: CASSLGDRRDQPQHF.

V and J are TRBV25-1 and TRBJ2-3; D is ambiguous. This CDR3 is built from 15 residues. Trimming shortened V by 0 bases and J by 0 bases, and 7 bases separated the two germline ends. CDR1 is MGHDK, CDR2 SYGVNS, per germline. CDR3 residues: CASSEYDSSTDTQYF. CDR3 in DNA: TGTGCCAGCAGTGAATACGATTCTAGCACAGATACGCAGTATTTT.

V gene TRBV6-5 combines with J gene TRBJ2-1; tentatively, D is TRBD1 (6 bases). Germline V gene data show CDR1 as MNHEY and CDR2 as SVGAGI. The CDR3 loop spans 13 amino acids. Trimming stripped 2 bases from V and 6 bases from J, with 8 bases between. The CDR3 region has the DNA TGTGCCAGCAGTTACGTAGGGGGCAATGAGCAGTTCTTC. Protein product: CASSYVGGNEQFF.

The chain links TRBV7-9 to TRBJ1-1; D is ambiguous. Looked up from germline, CDR1 is SEHNR and CDR2 is FQNEAQ (reference sequence). V was shortened by 2 bases and J by 8 bases, with 6 bases between the two germline ends. The CDR3 has 11 residues. The chain's CDR3 is CASSLTTEAFF. CDR3 DNA sequence: TGTGCCAGCAGCTTAACAACGGAAGCTTTCTTT.

This chain links TRBV5-4 with TRBJ1-1; 7 bases fit TRBD1. Germline lookup yields CDR1 SGHNT and CDR2 YYREEE (reference sequence). Trimming removed 4 bases from V and 0 bases from J; junction bases left unmatched: 3. The CDR3 loop spans 14 amino acids. CDR3 sequence: CASSRQGLNTEAFF. CDR3 coding DNA: TGTGCCAGCAGCCGACAGGGTCTGAACACTGAAGCTTTCTTT.

This chain joins TRBV4-1 and TRBJ2-3; 10 bases fit TRBD2. Germline assignment: CDR1 MGHRA and CDR2 YSYEKL. Trimming removed 4 bases from V and 2 bases from J; junction bases left unmatched: 9. This CDR3 contains 17 residues. The CDR3 protein is CASSRLPSGSTTDTQYF. In DNA form, the CDR3 reads TGCGCCAGCAGCCGCCTGCCTAGCGGGAGTACCACAGATACGCAGTATTTT.